This TCR beta chain appears in the sequencing data of a study of T-cell memory formation after mild COVID-19. The germline V gene has CDR1 KGHSH and CDR2 LQKENI. There are 15 residues in the CDR3. V gave up 2 bases and J gave up 7 bases, with 12 bases separating them. From the 5' RACE reads, TCRdb called clonotypes with MiXCR, one entry per CDR3 protein. The repertoire holds more than 250,000 distinct CDR3 sequences, about a sixth seen once, with about 23% in the top ten. This clonotype has only a few counts. The clonotype originates from a young man who had mild COVID-19 (a few samples of this study predate the infection). Cell type and time point are not known. The rearrangement joins TRBV18 to TRBJ1-6; D call uncertain. The sequenced sample was PBMCs or a T cell subset sorted from them (not recorded which). The CDR3, as DNA: TGTGCCAGCTCACCAGCCCGGGGAGAGAATTCACCCCTCCACTTT. It yields the protein CASSPARGENSPLHF.